This T cell receptor (beta chain) was sequenced in a study of blood T cell repertoires in COVID-19. Turning to the study itself: The samples span acute and convalescent COVID-19 from the United States, Italy and Spain.

Looked up from germline, CDR1 is MNHEY and CDR2 is SVGAGI. This CDR3 has 14 residues. Authors' processing steps: Amplification with reference gene primers provided the estimates of nucleated cell counts. Sequencing used immunoSEQ multiplex PCR; TCRdb keeps in-frame clones, though not all of them. That table gives V, J and clone size, and the DNA gave D and trimming. The data show about 300,000 clones, around 90% seen once. The cohort comprised adults aged about 18 to 90 years residing in about two dozen US areas. Participant-given clinical history determined each cohort assignment. Input material: PBMCs or T cells enriched from blood (not recorded which). The genes are TRBV6-5 and TRBJ2-2; 9 nucleotides agree with TRBD1. This receptor was identified in a woman aged 30 to 39 who had recovered from COVID-19. For the CDR3, the DNA is TGTGCTACTGGACAGGGGCTGAACACCGGGGAGCTGTTTTTT. It encodes CATGQGLNTGELFF.